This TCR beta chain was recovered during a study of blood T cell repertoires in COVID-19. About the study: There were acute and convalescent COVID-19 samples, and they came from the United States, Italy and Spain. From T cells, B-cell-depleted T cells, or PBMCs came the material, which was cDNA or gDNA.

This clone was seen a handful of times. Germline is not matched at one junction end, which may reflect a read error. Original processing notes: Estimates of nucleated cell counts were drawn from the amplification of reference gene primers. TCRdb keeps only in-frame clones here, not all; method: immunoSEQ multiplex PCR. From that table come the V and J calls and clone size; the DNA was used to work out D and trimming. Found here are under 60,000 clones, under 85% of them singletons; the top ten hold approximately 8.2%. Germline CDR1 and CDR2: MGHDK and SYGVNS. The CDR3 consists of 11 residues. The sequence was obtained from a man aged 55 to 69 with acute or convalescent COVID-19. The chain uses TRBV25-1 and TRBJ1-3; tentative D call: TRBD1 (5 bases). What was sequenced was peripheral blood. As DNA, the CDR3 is TGTGCCAGCAGTGGGGGCCCCGAGATGGATTTT. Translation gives CASSGGPEMDF.